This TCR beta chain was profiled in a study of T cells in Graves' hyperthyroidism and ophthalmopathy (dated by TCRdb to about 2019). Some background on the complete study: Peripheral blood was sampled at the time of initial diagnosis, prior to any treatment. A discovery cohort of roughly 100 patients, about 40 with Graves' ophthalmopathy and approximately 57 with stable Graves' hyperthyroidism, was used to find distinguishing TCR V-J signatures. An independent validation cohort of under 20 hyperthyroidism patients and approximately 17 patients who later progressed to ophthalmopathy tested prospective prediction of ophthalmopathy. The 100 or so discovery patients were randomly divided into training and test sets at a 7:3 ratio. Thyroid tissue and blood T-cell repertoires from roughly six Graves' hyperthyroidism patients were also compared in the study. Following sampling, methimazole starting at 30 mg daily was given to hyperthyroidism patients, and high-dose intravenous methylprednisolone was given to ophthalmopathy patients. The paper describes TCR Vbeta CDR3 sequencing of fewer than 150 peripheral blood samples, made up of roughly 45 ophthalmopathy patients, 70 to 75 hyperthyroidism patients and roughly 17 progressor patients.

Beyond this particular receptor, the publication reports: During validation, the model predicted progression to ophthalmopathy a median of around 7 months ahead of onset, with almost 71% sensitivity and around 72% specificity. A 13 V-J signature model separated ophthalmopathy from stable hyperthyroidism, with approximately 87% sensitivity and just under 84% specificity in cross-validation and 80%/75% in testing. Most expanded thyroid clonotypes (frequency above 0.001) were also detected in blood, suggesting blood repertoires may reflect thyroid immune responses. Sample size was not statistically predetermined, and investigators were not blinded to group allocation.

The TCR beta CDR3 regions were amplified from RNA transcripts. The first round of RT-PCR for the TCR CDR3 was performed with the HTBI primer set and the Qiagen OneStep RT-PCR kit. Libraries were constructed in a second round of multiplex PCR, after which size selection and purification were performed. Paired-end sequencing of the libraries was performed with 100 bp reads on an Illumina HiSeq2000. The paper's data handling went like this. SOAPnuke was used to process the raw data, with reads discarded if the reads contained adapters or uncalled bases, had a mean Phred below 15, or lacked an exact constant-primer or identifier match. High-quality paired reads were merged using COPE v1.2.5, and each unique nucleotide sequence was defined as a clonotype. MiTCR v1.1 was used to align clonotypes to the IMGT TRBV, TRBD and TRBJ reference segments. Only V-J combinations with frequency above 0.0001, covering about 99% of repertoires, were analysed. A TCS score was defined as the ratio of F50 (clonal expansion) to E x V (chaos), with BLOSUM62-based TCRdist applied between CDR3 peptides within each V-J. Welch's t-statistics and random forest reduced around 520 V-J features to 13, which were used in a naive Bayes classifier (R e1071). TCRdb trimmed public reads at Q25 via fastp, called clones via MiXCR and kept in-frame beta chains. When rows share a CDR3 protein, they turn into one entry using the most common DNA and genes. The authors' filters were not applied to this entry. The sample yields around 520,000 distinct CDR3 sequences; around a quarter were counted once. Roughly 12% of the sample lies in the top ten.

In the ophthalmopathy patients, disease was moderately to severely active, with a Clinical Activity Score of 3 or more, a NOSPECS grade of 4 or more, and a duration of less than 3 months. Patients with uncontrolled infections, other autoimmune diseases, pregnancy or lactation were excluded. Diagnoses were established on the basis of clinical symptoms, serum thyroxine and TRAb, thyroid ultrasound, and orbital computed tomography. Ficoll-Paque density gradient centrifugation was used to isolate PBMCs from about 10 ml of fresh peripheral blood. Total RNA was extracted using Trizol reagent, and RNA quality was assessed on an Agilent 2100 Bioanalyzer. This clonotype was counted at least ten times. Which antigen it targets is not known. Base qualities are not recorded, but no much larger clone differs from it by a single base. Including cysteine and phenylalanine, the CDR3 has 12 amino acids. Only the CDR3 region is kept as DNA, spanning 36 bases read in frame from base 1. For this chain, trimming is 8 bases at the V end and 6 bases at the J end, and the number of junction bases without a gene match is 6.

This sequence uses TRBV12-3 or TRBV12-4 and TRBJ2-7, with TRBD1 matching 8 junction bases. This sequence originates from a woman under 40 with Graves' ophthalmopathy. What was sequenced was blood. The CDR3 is CASGQQGGEQYF. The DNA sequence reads TGTGCCAGCGGACAACAGGGGGGCGAGCAGTACTTC.